A selection of T cell receptor beta chains follows, all from one sample in a study of blood T cell repertoires in COVID-19. Some clones are missing from TCRdb's copy, which holds only in-frame ones; the method was immunoSEQ multiplex PCR. The table shows roughly 62,000 clones, with around 80% occurring only once. Sequencing was performed on peripheral blood. The receptors stem from a man younger than 45 with COVID-19, enrolled during active disease. CDR3s include the opening cysteine and the closing phenylalanine or tryptophan. D genes are given only for firm matches. Only some rows state a clone size, as once, few, many or a class for expanded clones.

size: once
D: .
J: TRBJ2-3
V: TRBV7-9
CDR3: CASSSQTNTQYF
DNA: TGTGCCAGCAGCTCCCAAACAAATACGCAGTATTTT

size: .
D: TRBD1
J: TRBJ2-3
V: TRBV7-9
CDR3: CASPRDREAGTDTQYF
DNA: TGTGCCAGCCCTAGAGACAGGGAAGCGGGCACAGATACGCAGTATTTT

size: .
D: .
J: TRBJ1-2
V: TRBV5-1
CDR3: CASSPGGGYNGYTF
DNA: TGCGCCAGCAGCCCGGGAGGGGGATACAATGGCTACACCTTC

size: .
D: .
J: TRBJ2-2
V: TRBV7-9
CDR3: CASSLGGPQSLGRGELFF
DNA: TGTGCCAGCAGCTTAGGCGGGCCCCAATCGCTTGGTCGCGGGGAGCTGTTTTTT

size: many
D: .
J: TRBJ2-5
V: TRBV29-1
CDR3: CSGTDHVGGTQYF
DNA: TGCAGCGGGACGGACCACGTAGGAGGGACCCAGTACTTC

size: .
D: TRBD1
J: TRBJ2-7
V: TRBV27
CDR3: CASSSGQGEQYEQYF
DNA: TGTGCCAGCAGTTCGGGACAGGGAGAACAGTACGAGCAGTACTTC

size: .
D: .
J: TRBJ1-5
V: TRBV15
CDR3: CATSRYGSNQPQHF
DNA: TGTGCCACCAGCAGATACGGTAGCAATCAGCCCCAGCATTTT

size: .
D: .
J: TRBJ2-3
V: TRBV5-8
CDR3: CASSSPVTDTQYF
DNA: TGTGCCAGCAGCAGCCCCGTAACAGATACGCAGTATTTT

size: .
D: TRBD1
J: TRBJ1-2
V: TRBV12-3/TRBV12-4
CDR3: CASKTGGYGYTF
DNA: TGTGCCAGTAAAACAGGGGGCTATGGCTACACCTTC

size: .
D: TRBD1
J: TRBJ1-1
V: TRBV7-3
CDR3: CASSLIATGINLGDTEAFF
DNA: TGTGCCAGCAGCTTAATTGCGACAGGGATAAATTTAGGGGACACTGAAGCTTTCTTT

size: .
D: .
J: TRBJ1-6
V: TRBV28
CDR3: CASSSPTGPNNSPLHF
DNA: TGTGCCAGCAGTTCCCCCACAGGGCCAAACAATTCACCCCTCCACTTT

size: few
D: TRBD1
J: TRBJ1-6
V: TRBV7-9
CDR3: CASSTGQGNNSPLHF
DNA: TGTGCCAGCAGCACCGGACAGGGAAATAATTCACCCCTCCACTTT

size: few
D: TRBD1
J: TRBJ2-5
V: TRBV7-8
CDR3: CASSKRPGQGTGETQYF
DNA: TGTGCCAGCAGCAAACGCCCGGGACAGGGGACGGGGGAGACCCAGTACTTC

size: .
D: TRBD1
J: TRBJ1-1
V: TRBV7-2
CDR3: CASSVQGDTEAFF
DNA: TGTGCCAGCAGCGTCCAGGGGGACACTGAAGCTTTCTTT

size: .
D: TRBD1
J: TRBJ2-7
V: TRBV6-7
CDR3: CASSYPKQGAAYEQYF
DNA: TGTGCCAGCAGTTACCCCAAACAGGGGGCAGCATACGAGCAGTACTTC

size: few
D: .
J: TRBJ2-7
V: TRBV11-2
CDR3: CASSLTGKGEQYF
DNA: TGTGCCAGCAGCTTAACCGGGAAGGGAGAGCAGTACTTC

size: .
D: .
J: TRBJ2-3
V: TRBV12-3/TRBV12-4
CDR3: CASSLALGGTQYF
DNA: TGTGCCAGCAGTTTAGCCCTGGGGGGTACGCAGTATTTT

size: few
D: TRBD2
J: TRBJ2-5
V: TRBV14
CDR3: CASSLGLAGGGETQYF
DNA: TGTGCCAGCAGCCTCGGACTAGCGGGAGGTGGAGAGACCCAGTACTTC

size: .
D: .
J: TRBJ2-7
V: TRBV7-5
CDR3: CARSLSILAGPDEQYF
DNA: TGTGCCAGAAGCTTAAGTATACTAGCGGGTCCCGACGAGCAGTACTTC

size: .
D: TRBD2
J: TRBJ2-1
V: TRBV6-2/TRBV6-3
CDR3: CASSYSMVAGAHEQFF
DNA: TGTGCCAGCAGTTACTCGATGGTAGCGGGAGCCCATGAGCAGTTCTTC

size: .
D: TRBD2
J: TRBJ2-5
V: TRBV5-5
CDR3: CASSLGAGGGSQETQYF
DNA: TGTGCCAGCAGCTTAGGAGCGGGAGGGGGCTCGCAAGAGACCCAGTACTTC

size: .
D: .
J: TRBJ1-2
V: TRBV19
CDR3: CASSMVQTGYTF
DNA: TGTGCCAGTAGTATGGTCCAGACAGGCTACACCTTC

size: .
D: .
J: TRBJ1-4
V: TRBV4-3
CDR3: CASSRGGGKLFF
DNA: TGCGCCAGCAGCCGGGGAGGGGGAAAACTGTTTTTT

size: once
D: TRBD1
J: TRBJ1-2
V: TRBV27
CDR3: CASRAQGAVYGYTF
DNA: TGTGCCAGCAGGGCACAGGGGGCAGTGTATGGCTACACCTTC

size: .
D: TRBD2
J: TRBJ2-2
V: TRBV30
CDR3: CALRREGGGELFF
DNA: TGTGCCCTCCGGCGGGAGGGAGGCGGGGAGCTGTTTTTT

size: .
D: TRBD2
J: TRBJ2-1
V: TRBV7-6
CDR3: CASSSVIAGGPLSEQFF
DNA: TGTGCCAGCAGCTCGGTCATAGCGGGAGGGCCTTTAAGTGAGCAGTTCTTC

size: .
D: .
J: TRBJ1-2
V: TRBV29-1
CDR3: CSANRVSGGYTF
DNA: TGCAGCGCAAACAGGGTTTCTGGAGGCTACACCTTC

size: .
D: .
J: TRBJ1-3
V: TRBV28
CDR3: CASSLLSGTGNTIYF
DNA: TGTGCCAGCAGTTTATTGTCAGGGACTGGAAACACCATATATTTT

size: .
D: .
J: TRBJ2-2
V: TRBV3-1/TRBV3-2
CDR3: CASSQGLFTGELFF
DNA: TGTGCCAGCAGCCAAGGACTTTTCACCGGGGAGCTGTTTTTT

size: .
D: TRBD1
J: TRBJ2-7
V: TRBV9
CDR3: CASSVDGTAAYEQYF
DNA: TGTGCCAGCAGCGTAGATGGGACAGCAGCCTACGAGCAGTACTTC

size: .
D: .
J: TRBJ2-7
V: TRBV4-2
CDR3: CASSPSTETEQYF
DNA: TGTGCCAGCAGCCCATCGACAGAGACCGAGCAGTACTTC

size: .
D: .
J: TRBJ1-1
V: TRBV20-1
CDR3: CSVREGTEAFF
DNA: TGCAGTGTCAGGGAGGGCACTGAAGCTTTCTTT

size: .
D: TRBD1
J: TRBJ1-1
V: TRBV5-1
CDR3: CASGTGRWNTEAFF
DNA: TGCGCCAGCGGGACAGGCCGATGGAACACTGAAGCTTTCTTT

size: .
D: .
J: TRBJ2-5
V: TRBV3-1/TRBV3-2
CDR3: CASTRGETQYF
DNA: TGTGCCAGCACCAGAGGGGAGACCCAGTACTTC

size: once
D: .
J: TRBJ1-2
V: TRBV28
CDR3: CASSSQGYYGYTF
DNA: TGTGCCAGCAGTTCCCAGGGCTACTATGGCTACACCTTC

size: .
D: .
J: TRBJ1-1
V: TRBV7-9
CDR3: CASSLVSTGQGTEAFF
DNA: TGTGCCAGCAGCTTAGTGTCTACGGGCCAGGGAACTGAAGCTTTCTTT

size: .
D: .
J: TRBJ2-7
V: TRBV28
CDR3: CASSRTGGAFEQYF
DNA: TGTGCCAGCAGTCGGACGGGGGGCGCGTTCGAGCAGTACTTC

size: .
D: TRBD1
J: TRBJ1-3
V: TRBV7-2
CDR3: CASSGTGYGNTIYF
DNA: TGTGCCAGCAGCGGGACAGGGTACGGAAACACCATATATTTT

size: .
D: .
J: TRBJ2-5
V: TRBV6-5
CDR3: CASSGSQETQYF
DNA: TGTGCCAGCAGCGGGTCCCAAGAGACCCAGTACTTC

size: .
D: .
J: TRBJ1-2
V: TRBV19
CDR3: CASKKQATNYGYTF
DNA: TGTGCCAGTAAGAAGCAAGCCACTAACTATGGCTACACCTTC

size: .
D: TRBD2
J: TRBJ2-7
V: TRBV27
CDR3: CASSLGGIEYEQYF
DNA: TGTGCCAGCAGTCTGGGGGGGATCGAGTACGAGCAGTACTTC

size: .
D: .
J: TRBJ1-1
V: TRBV7-2
CDR3: CASSFGNTEAFF
DNA: TGTGCCAGCAGCTTCGGGAACACTGAAGCTTTCTTT

size: .
D: TRBD2
J: TRBJ2-7
V: TRBV7-6
CDR3: CAGTKRESVEQYF
DNA: TGTGCCGGTACAAAGCGGGAGTCTGTCGAGCAGTACTTC

size: .
D: .
J: TRBJ2-2
V: TRBV5-4
CDR3: CASSRGPGELFF
DNA: TGTGCCAGCAGCCGAGGTCCCGGGGAGCTGTTTTTT

size: .
D: TRBD1
J: TRBJ2-7
V: TRBV24-1
CDR3: CATSNTEGGDEQYF
DNA: TGTGCCACCAGTAATACCGAAGGGGGCGACGAGCAGTACTTC

size: .
D: TRBD1
J: TRBJ1-2
V: TRBV28
CDR3: CASRPPTGQDYGYTF
DNA: TGTGCCAGCAGACCTCCGACAGGGCAGGACTATGGCTACACCTTC

size: .
D: .
J: TRBJ2-7
V: TRBV9
CDR3: CASSVGPSTFSYEQYF
DNA: TGTGCCAGCAGCGTAGGCCCTAGCACGTTTTCTTACGAGCAGTACTTC

size: .
D: .
J: TRBJ2-3
V: TRBV28
CDR3: CASSPQEGGVNTQYF
DNA: TGTGCCAGCAGTCCCCAGGAGGGCGGGGTGAATACGCAGTATTTT

size: .
D: TRBD2
J: TRBJ2-3
V: TRBV13
CDR3: CASSAGTSGRAGPDTQYF
DNA: TGTGCCAGCAGCGCCGGGACTAGCGGGAGGGCCGGGCCAGATACGCAGTATTTT